The T cell receptor beta chain described here comes from a study of cytomegalovirus exposure and HLA in healthy donors. Study results and limitations: The investigators catalogued some 150 TCR beta chains as cytomegalovirus-associated. In a later analysis, donors in an Asian-associated ancestry cluster reportedly had fewer N-insertions in productive TCRs than the cohort mean.

The PCR used 60 Vbeta and 13 Jbeta primers. Data came from immunoSEQ multiplex PCR; TCRdb stores just in-frame clones and leaves some out. The table has 150,000 to 200,000 clones, approximately 72% seen once. The germline CDR1 and CDR2 sequences are MNHNS and SASEGT. Trimming shortened V by 2 bases and J by 8 bases, and 21 bases separated the two germline ends. This CDR3 has 16 residues. Worth noting for this clone: What it recognizes is unknown.

The origin of this receptor is a female donor in good health and CMV-seronegative. Specimen: PBMCs. The rearrangement links TRBV6-1 to TRBJ1-2; D is uncertain. CDR3 DNA sequence: TGTGCCAGCAGTGAAAGGTCGGACTCTCGTATTCGGGGCTACACCTTC. This translates into CASSERSDSRIRGYTF.